The clone carrying this T cell receptor beta chain was seen once. Its antigen is unknown. The record originates from a study of cytomegalovirus exposure and HLA in healthy donors. Study conclusions and caveats: Confirmation in vitro established that three CMV-associated chains were specific for CMV antigens.

CDR1 MDHEN and CDR2 SYDVKM come from the germline V gene. The CDR3 covers 14 residues. V was pared by 6 bases and J by 12 bases, with 21 bases between. TCRdb's copy holds only in-frame clones and misses some; the assay was immunoSEQ multiplex PCR. The sample consists of fewer than 120,000 clones, roughly 90% of them appearing once. The sequenced sample was PBMCs. V is TRBV28 and J is TRBJ2-1, with D unresolved. The source of this sequence is a woman aged 18-30 years in good health and CMV-seronegative. The CDR3 DNA reads as TGTGCCAGCAGGGCCCCGGGTCTTTCTTTCTTGCAGTTCTTC. Its protein product is CASRAPGLSFLQFF.